A selection of T cell receptor beta chains follows, all from one sample in a study of blood T cell repertoires in COVID-19. TCRdb's table, derived via immunoSEQ multiplex PCR, lists solely in-frame clones and lacks some. The data contain a few hundred thousand clones, roughly nine tenths of them singletons. The sequenced sample consisted of PBMCs or T cells enriched from blood (not recorded which). The origin of the receptors is a woman in her 30s who had recovered from COVID-19. Each CDR3 is given with its conserved first and last residue. A D gene is named only where the DNA matches it firmly. Part of the rows lack a size; the others show once, few, many or a class for expanded clones.

>.|TRBV30|TRBD1|TRBJ2-2
CAWSRGHSNTGELFF
TGTGCCTGGAGTAGGGGGCATTCGAACACCGGGGAGCTGTTTTTT
>.|TRBV30|TRBD2|TRBJ2-1
CAWRLAGGGHEQFF
TGTGCCTGGAGGCTAGCGGGAGGGGGCCATGAGCAGTTCTTC
>.|TRBV18|.|TRBJ1-2
CASSPTREGGYTF
TGTGCCAGCTCACCCACGAGGGAAGGTGGCTACACCTTC
>.|TRBV29-1|.|TRBJ2-3
CSVEGDRTLRTDTQYF
TGCAGCGTTGAGGGCGACAGGACTCTGCGCACAGATACGCAGTATTTT
>once|TRBV30|.|TRBJ1-2
CAWRQGDYGYTF
TGTGCCTGGAGACAGGGAGACTATGGCTACACCTTC
>.|TRBV27|.|TRBJ1-2
CASSLSERSVGYTF
TGTGCCAGCAGCCTTTCTGAGCGTTCTGTGGGCTACACCTTC
>.|TRBV30|.|TRBJ1-3
CAWSEGHLLPGNTIYF
TGTGCCTGGAGCGAGGGACACCTTTTGCCTGGAAACACCATATATTTT
>.|TRBV21-1|.|TRBJ1-1
CASSKRRVGEGGEVNTEAFF
TGTGCCAGCAGCAAAAGGAGGGTCGGCGAGGGAGGTGAGGTGAACACTGAAGCTTTCTTT
>.|TRBV7-9|TRBD2|TRBJ2-7
CASSRPLGEGLDEQYF
TGTGCCAGCAGCCGTCCTTTAGGGGAGGGCCTAGACGAGCAGTACTTC
>.|TRBV5-1|.|TRBJ2-5
CASSMGQGWGETQYF
TGCGCCAGCAGCATGGGCCAGGGCTGGGGCGAGACCCAGTACTTC
>.|TRBV5-6|TRBD1|TRBJ1-5
CASSLGLGQGHQPQHF
TGTGCCAGCAGCTTGGGGCTGGGACAGGGACATCAGCCCCAGCATTTT
>.|TRBV19|.|TRBJ1-1
CASSIGAGGNTEAFF
TGTGCCAGTAGTATAGGGGCAGGAGGGAACACTGAAGCTTTCTTT
>.|TRBV5-1|TRBD1|TRBJ1-2
CASSSGGYGYTF
TGCGCCAGCAGCTCAGGGGGCTATGGCTACACCTTC
>.|TRBV27|.|TRBJ1-5
CASSPTYSNQPQHF
TGTGCCAGCAGTCCTACCTATAGCAATCAGCCCCAGCATTTT
>.|TRBV19|TRBD1|TRBJ2-7
CASSITGEGNEQYF
TGTGCCAGTAGTATAACAGGGGAAGGGAACGAGCAGTACTTC
>.|TRBV19|.|TRBJ2-1
CASSIPPGNPYNEQFF
TGTGCCAGTAGTATACCCCCAGGCAACCCCTACAATGAGCAGTTCTTC
>.|TRBV9|.|TRBJ1-1
CASSLATEAFF
TGTGCCAGCAGCCTGGCCACTGAAGCTTTCTTT
>.|TRBV5-1|.|TRBJ1-1
CASSLIPGRNTEAFF
TGCGCCAGCAGCTTGATCCCTGGCCGGAACACTGAAGCTTTCTTT
>.|TRBV30|.|TRBJ2-7
CAWKRSQGWYEQYF
TGTGCCTGGAAGAGGAGTCAGGGGTGGTACGAGCAGTACTTC
>.|TRBV6-5|.|TRBJ1-4
CASTGLGNEKLFF
TGTGCCAGTACAGGGTTAGGGAATGAAAAACTGTTTTTT
>.|TRBV10-3|TRBD2|TRBJ2-3
CAVLASTDTQYF
TGTGCCGTACTAGCGAGCACAGATACGCAGTATTTT
>.|TRBV5-8|TRBD1|TRBJ2-7
CASSLLTGGIIEQYF
TGTGCCAGCAGCTTATTGACAGGGGGTATAATCGAGCAGTACTTC
>.|TRBV7-9|.|TRBJ1-2
CASSSATEILHGYTF
TGTGCCAGCAGTTCTGCAACAGAGATTCTGCACGGCTACACCTTC
>.|TRBV15|TRBD2|TRBJ2-1
CATSKLARHEQFF
TGTGCCACCAGCAAACTAGCGAGGCATGAGCAGTTCTTC
>.|TRBV4-1|TRBD1|TRBJ1-2
CASSHQGGRGNYGYTF
TGCGCCAGCAGCCATCAGGGGGGCAGGGGCAACTATGGCTACACCTTC
>.|TRBV6-1|.|TRBJ2-7
CASSERGIHEQYF
TGTGCCAGCAGTGAACGGGGGATCCACGAGCAGTACTTC
>.|TRBV7-2|.|TRBJ2-1
CASSITGTPYNEQFF
TGTGCCAGCAGCATAACGGGGACTCCCTACAATGAGCAGTTCTTC
>.|TRBV6-5|TRBD2|TRBJ2-5
CASSYSGAETQYF
TGTGCCAGCAGTTACAGCGGGGCCGAGACCCAGTACTTC
>.|TRBV29-1|.|TRBJ1-2
CSVGFTWDYSQGIGGYTF
TGCAGCGTTGGATTCACCTGGGACTACTCACAGGGAATCGGTGGCTACACCTTC
>few|TRBV29-1|.|TRBJ1-1
CSVEGRGGTEAFF
TGCAGCGTTGAGGGTAGGGGAGGGACTGAAGCTTTCTTT
>.|TRBV9|.|TRBJ1-1
CASSSGPARTEAFF
TGTGCCAGCAGCAGTGGGCCTGCGAGAACTGAAGCTTTCTTT
>.|TRBV4-1|.|TRBJ1-3
CASSQDTGTKHSGNTIYF
TGCGCCAGCAGCCAAGATACTGGGACTAAACACTCTGGAAACACCATATATTTT
>once|TRBV6-2/TRBV6-3|TRBD1|TRBJ1-4
CASSLQGGGNEKLFF
TGTGCCAGCAGCCTCCAAGGGGGCGGAAATGAAAAACTGTTTTTT
>.|TRBV3-1/TRBV3-2|.|TRBJ2-2
CASSQLAGTGELFF
TGTGCCAGCAGCCAACTAGCCGGGACCGGGGAGCTGTTTTTT
>once|TRBV18|.|TRBJ1-4
CASSYSGDEKLFF
TGTGCCAGCTCCTACTCGGGGGATGAAAAACTGTTTTTT
>.|TRBV3-1/TRBV3-2|.|TRBJ1-2
CASSQDPGVYGYTF
TGTGCCAGCAGCCAAGACCCAGGGGTCTATGGCTACACCTTC
>.|TRBV28|.|TRBJ1-6
CASSSGQPVNNSPLHF
TGTGCCAGCAGCAGCGGACAGCCCGTAAATAATTCACCCCTCCACTTT